This TCR beta chain originates from a study of T cells in women clearing cervical HPV infection. Overall study: Control women cleared a single incident HPV16 infection within 12 months. Study results and limitations: Richness differences could reflect unmeasured T-cell content per sample. Cases carried less TRBV6-7 than controls: 0.11% versus 0.16%. Repertoire richness, not evenness, was significantly elevated in CIN3+ cases versus controls.

Clones were read by immunoSEQ multiplex PCR, and TCRdb kept only the in-frame ones, dropping some. Its table lists around 48,000 clones. In the case of this clone: Its antigen is not identified. The DNA ends 3 residues before the CDR3 does, and the rest of the CDR3 is filled in from the germline J gene.

Germline assignment: CDR1 SGHRS and CDR2 YFSETQ. The CDR3 length is 14 residues. The V end was cut by 1 base, the J end by 2 bases, with 6 bases between. The material sequenced was blood buffy coat. The gene calls are TRBV5-1 and TRBJ1-4; unclear D gene. This receptor was obtained from a woman between 18 and 69 years old with a cervical HPV16 infection that either progressed to CIN3+ or cleared (not recorded which). The covered CDR3 bases are TGCGCCAGCAGCTTGCCCGGGACTAATGAAAAA. This encodes CASSLPGTNEK. The whole CDR3 is CASSLPGTNEKLFF. Using reference TRBV5-1 and TRBJ1-4 for the parts outside the CDR3, the full variable domain is KAGVTQTPRYLIKTRGQQVTLSCSPISGHRSVSWYQQTPGQGLQFLFEYFSETQRNKGNFPGRFSGRQFSNSRSEMNVSTLELGDSALYLCASSLPGTNEKLFFGSGTQLSVL.